A selection of T cell receptor beta chains follows, all from one sample in a study of Graves' ophthalmopathy and Graves' hyperthyroidism. TCRdb called the multiplex PCR reads again in MiXCR, with one record for every CDR3 protein. The sample has around 470,000 distinct CDR3 sequences, around 14% seen once. Sequences were obtained from blood. The receptor set was obtained from a woman younger than 45 with Graves' ophthalmopathy. CDR3s include the opening cysteine and the closing phenylalanine or tryptophan. D genes are given only for firm matches.

TRBV28,TRBD1,15,TRBJ1-1,CASSFSAQGKAEAFF
TRBV6-1,NA,15,TRBJ2-5,CASRRSGIVGVTQYF
TRBV20-1,NA,13,TRBJ2-7,CSAPPTTSYEQYF
TRBV4-1,NA,15,TRBJ1-6,CASSQGRNGVPPLHF
TRBV4-1,TRBD1,15,TRBJ1-6,CASSHGQGAGSPLHF
TRBV29-1,TRBD1,13,TRBJ1-5,CSVGQGVGQPQHF
TRBV24-1,NA,12,TRBJ2-7,CATSGRTYEQYF
TRBV20-1,TRBD2,12,TRBJ2-7,CSGAGETYEQYF
TRBV7-3,NA,15,TRBJ1-1,CASSLIGRGGTEAFF
TRBV6-2/TRBV6-3,NA,15,TRBJ2-2,CASRGGRLNTGELFF